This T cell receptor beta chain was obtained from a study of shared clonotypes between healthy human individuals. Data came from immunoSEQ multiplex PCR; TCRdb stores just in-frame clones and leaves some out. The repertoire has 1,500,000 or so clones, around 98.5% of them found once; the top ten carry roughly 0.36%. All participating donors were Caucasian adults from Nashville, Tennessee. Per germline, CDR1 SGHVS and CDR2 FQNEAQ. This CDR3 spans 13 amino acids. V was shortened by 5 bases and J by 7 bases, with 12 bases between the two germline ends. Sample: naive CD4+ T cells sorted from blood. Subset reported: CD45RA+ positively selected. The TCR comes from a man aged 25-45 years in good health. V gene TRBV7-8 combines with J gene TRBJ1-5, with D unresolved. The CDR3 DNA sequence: TGTGCCAGCAGCCCGGGATCTTTACAGCCCCAGCATTTT. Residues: CASSPGSLQPQHF.